This TCR beta chain was obtained from a study of a mutant IDH1 vaccine in newly diagnosed glioma. Study details: Radiotherapy alone preceded vaccination by 4-6 weeks; alternatively, vaccination started with temozolomide cycles.

Profiled with immunoSEQ multiplex PCR; TCRdb holds only in-frame clones, not every one. Found here are roughly 51,000 clones, around 85% of them singletons; the top ten hold over 6.5%. As for time point: week 35, safety follow-up. The study gave 300 ug of mutant IDH1 20-mer peptide per vaccine dose, with topical imiquimod. Germline V gene sequence: CDR1 MNHEY, CDR2 SMNVEV (reference sequence). Trimming left V 3 bases short and J 0 bases short, with 8 bases between. The CDR3 spans 14 residues. In regard to this clone: As yet, its antigen is unknown.

V usage is TRBV27 and J usage is TRBJ1-1, with D maybe TRBD1 (6 bases). The receptor comes from a man in his forties or fifties with glioma. Sequencing was performed on PBMCs, taken from a glioma patient whose treatment included an IDH1 peptide vaccine. In nucleotides, the CDR3 is TGTGCCAGCAGTTTGGGGGGCATGAACACTGAAGCTTTCTTT. This gives the protein CASSLGGMNTEAFF.